This T cell receptor (beta chain) was found in a study of shared clonotypes between healthy human individuals. A few counts support this clone. Each subset's genomic DNA was shared equally among a number of immunoSEQ plates. Here immunoSEQ multiplex PCR was the method, and the copy in TCRdb shows in-frame clones only, minus some. The sample contains some 1 million clones, around 74% of which appear only once. V shed 2 bases and J shed 3 bases, with 11 bases lying between them. Per the germline V gene, CDR1 is SGHTA and CDR2 is FQGNSA. The CDR3 runs 14 residues. The chain links TRBV7-2 to TRBJ2-7; D gene ambiguous. The TCR sequence derives from a man aged 18 to 29 in good health. Sequencing input: memory CD4+ T cells sorted from blood. As for subset: CD45RA-negative fraction. The CDR3, as DNA: TGTGCCAGCAGCTTACAGGTCGGCTACTACGAGCAGTACTTC. Translating it yields CASSLQVGYYEQYF.